These 2 T cell receptor beta chains were sequenced from one sample in a study of cytomegalovirus exposure and HLA in healthy donors. The PCR had 60 Vbeta and 13 Jbeta primers. TCRdb's table, derived via immunoSEQ multiplex PCR, lists solely in-frame clones and lacks some. The table lists under 200,000 clones, 71% of them singletons, with over 2.5% in the top ten. The sample comprised PBMCs. The source of these receptors is a woman aged 25 to 45 in good health and CMV-seronegative.

V gene TRBV19 combines with J gene TRBJ1-5; maybe TRBD1 (5 bases). Germline V CDR1 and CDR2: LNHDA, SQIVND (reference sequence). V shed 6 bases and J shed 0 bases, with 9 bases lying between them. The CDR3 is 14 residues long. CDR3 nucleotide sequence: TGTGCCAGTAGCCGGAGGGGTAGCAATCAGCCCCAGCATTTT. Translation: CASSRRGSNQPQHF.

CDR3 protein: CASSQVVDKFYTDTQYF. The CDR3 nucleotides are TGCGCCAGCAGCCAAGTAGTTGACAAATTCTACACAGATACGCAGTATTTT. This chain uses TRBV4-3 with TRBJ2-3; no reliable D call. Germline CDR1 is LGHNA and CDR2 is YSLEER. Trimming shortened V by 1 base and J by 2 bases, and 16 bases separated the two germline ends. CDR3 length: 17 residues.